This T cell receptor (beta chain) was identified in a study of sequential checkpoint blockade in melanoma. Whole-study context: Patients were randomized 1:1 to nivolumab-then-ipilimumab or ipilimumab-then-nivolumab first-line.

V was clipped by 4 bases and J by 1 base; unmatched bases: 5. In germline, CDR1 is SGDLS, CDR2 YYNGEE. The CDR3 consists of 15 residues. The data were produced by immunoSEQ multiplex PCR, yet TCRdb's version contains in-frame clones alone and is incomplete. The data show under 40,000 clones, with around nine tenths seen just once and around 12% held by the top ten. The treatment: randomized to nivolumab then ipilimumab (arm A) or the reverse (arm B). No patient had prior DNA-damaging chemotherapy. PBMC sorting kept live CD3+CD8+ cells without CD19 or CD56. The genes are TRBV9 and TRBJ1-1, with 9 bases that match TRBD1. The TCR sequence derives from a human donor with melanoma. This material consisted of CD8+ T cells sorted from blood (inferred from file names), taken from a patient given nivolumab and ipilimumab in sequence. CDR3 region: CASSPGQGKNTEAFF. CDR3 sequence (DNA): TGTGCCAGCAGCCCCGGACAGGGGAAGAACACTGAAGCTTTCTTT.